Listed here is a single T cell receptor beta chain. The antigen is not known. The CDR3 runs 15 residues. Germline V CDR1 and CDR2: SEHNR, FQNEAQ (reference sequence). The sample comes from a study of CXCR3-negative and CXCR3-positive naive CD8 T cells. The TRB libraries of cDNA were built by UMI-labeled 5' RACE. One entry per CDR3 protein, without DNA, is what TCRdb gives after re-calling the 5' RACE reads. This sample's table reports some 54,000 distinct CDR3 sequences. Whole-study results and caveats: It was found that naive subsets had comparable surface CD5, and TCR strength was inferred from TRB CDR3 properties. Compared with CXCR3-negative naive cells, CXCR3-positive naive cells showed more hydrophobic TRB CDR3s.

The sequence was collected from a human donor in good health. Some clones in this sample may be carry-over from other donors' samples. The sample taken for sequencing was naive CXCR3+ CD8+ T cells from blood. Specified subset: CD45RO-CCR7+CD27+CD95- naive CD8+ T cells expressing CXCR3 (TNR3+). This rearrangement joins TRBV7-9 to TRBJ2-1; the TRBD2 assignment by TCRdb is unverifiable without DNA. This CDR3 reads CASSLLAGDPLEQFF.